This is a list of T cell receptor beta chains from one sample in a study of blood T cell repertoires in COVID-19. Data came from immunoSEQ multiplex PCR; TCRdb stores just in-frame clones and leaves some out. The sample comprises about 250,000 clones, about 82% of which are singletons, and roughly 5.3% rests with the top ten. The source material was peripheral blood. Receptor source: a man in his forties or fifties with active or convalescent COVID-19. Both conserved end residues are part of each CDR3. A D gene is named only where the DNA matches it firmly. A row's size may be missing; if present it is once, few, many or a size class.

CDR3: CASSIDRGNSPLHF; DNA: TGTGCCAGTAGTATAGATCGGGGGAATTCACCCCTCCACTTT; J: TRBJ1-6; V: TRBV19; size: .; D: .
CDR3: CASHEANYGYTF; DNA: TGTGCCAGCCACGAGGCCAACTATGGCTACACCTTC; J: TRBJ1-2; V: TRBV6-5; size: .; D: .
CDR3: CASSLSGQGLNQPQHF; DNA: TGTGCCAGCAGTTTATCGGGGCAGGGCCTAAATCAGCCCCAGCATTTT; J: TRBJ1-5; V: TRBV27; size: .; D: .
CDR3: CASSAIGQGLAQGHF; DNA: TGTGCCAGCAGCGCCATCGGGCAGGGTTTAGCCCAGGGGCATTTT; J: TRBJ1-5; V: TRBV16; size: .; D: .
CDR3: CASSRDRGQTEAFF; DNA: TGCGCCAGCAGTAGAGACAGGGGGCAAACTGAAGCTTTCTTT; J: TRBJ1-1; V: TRBV10-1; size: few; D: TRBD1
CDR3: CASSPQDSPNSPLHF; DNA: TGTGCCAGCAGCCCACAGGACAGCCCAAATTCACCCCTCCACTTT; J: TRBJ1-6; V: TRBV7-2; size: .; D: .
CDR3: CASSQELWGERVDEQFF; DNA: TGCGCCAGCAGCCAAGAACTCTGGGGGGAGAGGGTCGATGAGCAGTTCTTC; J: TRBJ2-1; V: TRBV4-3; size: .; D: .
CDR3: CASSLAYRNTGELFF; DNA: TGTGCTAGCAGCTTAGCTTACAGGAACACCGGGGAGCTGTTTTTT; J: TRBJ2-2; V: TRBV7-7; size: few; D: .
CDR3: CASSPSRLGTDTQYF; DNA: TGTGCCAGCAGCCCATCTAGGTTAGGCACAGATACGCAGTATTTT; J: TRBJ2-3; V: TRBV7-2; size: .; D: .
CDR3: CASYNSAAASYEQYF; DNA: TGTGCCAGCTATAATAGCGCTGCCGCCTCCTACGAGCAGTACTTC; J: TRBJ2-7; V: TRBV3-1/TRBV3-2; size: .; D: .
CDR3: CASASSGNTIYF; DNA: TGTGCCAGTGCGAGCTCTGGAAACACCATATATTTT; J: TRBJ1-3; V: TRBV19; size: .; D: .
CDR3: CASSQDEQGNYGYTF; DNA: TGTGCCAGCAGCCAAGACGAACAGGGGAACTATGGCTACACCTTC; J: TRBJ1-2; V: TRBV4-2; size: .; D: TRBD1
CDR3: CASSTSGRPDNEQFF; DNA: TGTGCCAGCAGCACTAGCGGGAGGCCGGACAATGAGCAGTTCTTC; J: TRBJ2-1; V: TRBV27; size: .; D: TRBD2
CDR3: CASSQRRTGGVGELFF; DNA: TGCGCCAGCAGCCAACGAAGGACAGGGGGTGTCGGGGAGCTGTTTTTT; J: TRBJ2-2; V: TRBV4-3; size: once; D: TRBD1
CDR3: CASSLGTGGETQYF; DNA: TGCGCCAGCAGCTTGGGGACAGGAGGGGAGACCCAGTACTTC; J: TRBJ2-5; V: TRBV5-1; size: .; D: .
CDR3: CASSPLGRHNLYGYTF; DNA: TGTGCCAGCAGTCCCCTCGGCAGACACAACCTCTATGGCTACACCTTC; J: TRBJ1-2; V: TRBV28; size: few; D: .
CDR3: CASSEGGAVDTEAFF; DNA: TGTGCCAGCAGTGAAGGGGGGGCTGTTGACACTGAAGCTTTCTTT; J: TRBJ1-1; V: TRBV25-1; size: .; D: .
CDR3: CASSLQVGLGDRTNTGELFF; DNA: TGCGCCAGCAGCTTGCAAGTGGGACTAGGGGATCGGACGAACACCGGGGAGCTGTTTTTT; J: TRBJ2-2; V: TRBV5-1; size: .; D: TRBD2
CDR3: CASSDPSGRYEQYF; DNA: TGTGCCAGCAGTGATCCTAGCGGGAGATACGAGCAGTACTTC; J: TRBJ2-7; V: TRBV2; size: .; D: TRBD2
CDR3: CASSPDRGQTGELFF; DNA: TGTGCCAGCTCACCTGACAGGGGGCAAACCGGGGAGCTGTTTTTT; J: TRBJ2-2; V: TRBV18; size: .; D: TRBD1
CDR3: CASSKGGATGETQYF; DNA: TGTGCCAGCAGCAAGGGTGGGGCCACTGGGGAGACCCAGTACTTC; J: TRBJ2-5; V: TRBV28; size: .; D: .
CDR3: CASSIGPGGGTDTQYF; DNA: TGTGCCAGTAGTATAGGACCAGGAGGGGGCACAGATACGCAGTATTTT; J: TRBJ2-3; V: TRBV19; size: .; D: .
CDR3: CASSPGQRTEAFF; DNA: TGTGCCAGCTCACCAGGACAGAGGACTGAAGCTTTCTTT; J: TRBJ1-1; V: TRBV18; size: .; D: .
CDR3: CASSPQGGGAEAFF; DNA: TGTGCCAGCAGCCCTCAGGGAGGGGGTGCTGAAGCTTTCTTT; J: TRBJ1-1; V: TRBV3-1/TRBV3-2; size: .; D: .
CDR3: CASGSGSSYEQYF; DNA: TGTGCCAGCGGTTCAGGAAGCTCCTACGAGCAGTACTTC; J: TRBJ2-7; V: TRBV9; size: .; D: .
CDR3: CAISITLEAADTGELFF; DNA: TGTGCCATCAGTATAACATTGGAAGCGGCGGACACCGGGGAGCTGTTTTTT; J: TRBJ2-2; V: TRBV10-3; size: .; D: .
CDR3: CASSPGAVGSYEQYF; DNA: TGTGCCAGCAGCCCTGGCGCGGTGGGCTCCTACGAGCAGTACTTC; J: TRBJ2-7; V: TRBV7-9; size: .; D: .
CDR3: CASSYHGGYGYTF; DNA: TGTGCCAGCAGTTATCATGGAGGCTATGGCTACACCTTC; J: TRBJ1-2; V: TRBV27; size: .; D: .
CDR3: CASSSYRGSYEQYF; DNA: TGTGCCAGCAGCTCCTACAGGGGTTCCTACGAGCAGTACTTC; J: TRBJ2-7; V: TRBV5-4; size: .; D: TRBD1